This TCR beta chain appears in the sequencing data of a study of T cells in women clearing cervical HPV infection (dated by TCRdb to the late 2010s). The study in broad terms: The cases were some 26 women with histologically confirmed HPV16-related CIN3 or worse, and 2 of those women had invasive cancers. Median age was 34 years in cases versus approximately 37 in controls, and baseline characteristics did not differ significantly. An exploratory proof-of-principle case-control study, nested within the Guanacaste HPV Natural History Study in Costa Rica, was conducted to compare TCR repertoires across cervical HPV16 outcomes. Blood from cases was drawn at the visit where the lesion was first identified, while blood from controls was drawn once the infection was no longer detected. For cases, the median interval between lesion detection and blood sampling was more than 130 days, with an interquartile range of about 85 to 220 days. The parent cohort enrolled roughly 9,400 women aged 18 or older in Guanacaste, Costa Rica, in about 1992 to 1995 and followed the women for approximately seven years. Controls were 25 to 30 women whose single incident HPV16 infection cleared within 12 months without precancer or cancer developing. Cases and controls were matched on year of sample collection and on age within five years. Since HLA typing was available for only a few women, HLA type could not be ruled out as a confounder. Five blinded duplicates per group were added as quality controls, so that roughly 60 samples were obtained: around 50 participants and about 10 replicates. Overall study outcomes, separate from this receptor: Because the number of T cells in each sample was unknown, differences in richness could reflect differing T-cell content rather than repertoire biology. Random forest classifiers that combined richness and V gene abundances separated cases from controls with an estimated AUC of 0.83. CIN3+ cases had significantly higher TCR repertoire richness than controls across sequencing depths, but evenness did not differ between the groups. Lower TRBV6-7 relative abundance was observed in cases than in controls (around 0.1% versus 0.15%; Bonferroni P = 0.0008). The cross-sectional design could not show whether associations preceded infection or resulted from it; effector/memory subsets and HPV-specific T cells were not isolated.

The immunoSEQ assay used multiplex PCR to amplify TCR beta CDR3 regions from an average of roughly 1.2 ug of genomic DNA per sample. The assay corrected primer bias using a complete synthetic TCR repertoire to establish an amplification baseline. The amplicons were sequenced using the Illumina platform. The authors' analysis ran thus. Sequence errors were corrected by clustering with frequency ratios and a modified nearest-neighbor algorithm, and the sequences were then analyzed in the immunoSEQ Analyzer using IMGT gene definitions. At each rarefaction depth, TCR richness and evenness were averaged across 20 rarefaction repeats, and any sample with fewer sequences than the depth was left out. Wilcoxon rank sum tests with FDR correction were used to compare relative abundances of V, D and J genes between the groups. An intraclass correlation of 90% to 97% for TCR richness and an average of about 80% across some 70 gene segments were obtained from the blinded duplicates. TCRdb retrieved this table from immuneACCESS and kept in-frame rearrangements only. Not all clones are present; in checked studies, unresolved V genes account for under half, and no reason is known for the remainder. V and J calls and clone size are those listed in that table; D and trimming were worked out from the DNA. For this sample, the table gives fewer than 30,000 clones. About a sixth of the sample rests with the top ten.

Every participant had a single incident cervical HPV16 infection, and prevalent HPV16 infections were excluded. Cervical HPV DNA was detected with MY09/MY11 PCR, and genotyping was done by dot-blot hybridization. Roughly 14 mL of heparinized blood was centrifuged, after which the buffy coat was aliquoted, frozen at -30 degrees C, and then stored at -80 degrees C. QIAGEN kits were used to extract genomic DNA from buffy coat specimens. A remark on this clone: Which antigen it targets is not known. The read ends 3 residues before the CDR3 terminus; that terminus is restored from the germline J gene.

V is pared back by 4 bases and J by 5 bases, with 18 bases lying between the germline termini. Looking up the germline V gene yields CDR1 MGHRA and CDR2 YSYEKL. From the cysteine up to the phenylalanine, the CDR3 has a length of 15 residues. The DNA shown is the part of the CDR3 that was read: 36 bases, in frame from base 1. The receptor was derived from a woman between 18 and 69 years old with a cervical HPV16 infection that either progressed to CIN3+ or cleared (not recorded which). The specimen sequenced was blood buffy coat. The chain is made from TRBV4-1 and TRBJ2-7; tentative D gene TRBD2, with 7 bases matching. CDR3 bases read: TGCGCCAGCAGCCTTCTAGGGGGGGGCAGGCACGAG. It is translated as CASSLLGGGRHE. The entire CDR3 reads CASSLLGGGRHEQYF.